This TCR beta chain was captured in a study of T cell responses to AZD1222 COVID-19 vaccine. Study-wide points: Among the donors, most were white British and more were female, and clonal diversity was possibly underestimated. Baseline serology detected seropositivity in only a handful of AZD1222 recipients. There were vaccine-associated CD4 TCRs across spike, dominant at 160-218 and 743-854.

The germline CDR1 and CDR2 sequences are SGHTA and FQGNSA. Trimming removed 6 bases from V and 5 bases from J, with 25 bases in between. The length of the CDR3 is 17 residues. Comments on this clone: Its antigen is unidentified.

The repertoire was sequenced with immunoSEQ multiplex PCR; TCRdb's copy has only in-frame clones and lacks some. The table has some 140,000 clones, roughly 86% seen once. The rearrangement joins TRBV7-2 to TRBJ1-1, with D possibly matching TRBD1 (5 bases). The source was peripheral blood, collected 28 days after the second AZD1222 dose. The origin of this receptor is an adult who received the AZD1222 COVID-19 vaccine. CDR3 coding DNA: TGTGCCAGCAGACTTACTGGTCACCCGGGAGAGGGGACTGAAGCTTTCTTT. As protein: CASRLTGHPGEGTEAFF.